These 5 T cell receptor beta chains came from one sample sequenced in a study of shared clonotypes between healthy human individuals. The table came from immunoSEQ multiplex PCR; TCRdb's copy has only in-frame clones and leaves some out. The table records just over 2,000,000 clones, about 95% of them present only once. Sequenced material: naive CD4+ T cells sorted from blood. Subset noted: CD45RA+ positively selected. All receptors come from a man between 18 and 35 years old in good health.

The V call is TRBV6-6, the J call TRBJ1-2, with a tentative D call TRBD1 (5 bases). Germline V CDR1 and CDR2: MNHNY, SVGAGI (reference sequence). The CDR3 runs to 16 residues. Between the trimmed V and J ends, which lost 6 bases and 3 bases, there was a span of 20 bases. The CDR3 DNA reads as TGTGCCAGCAGGTACGGGAGACAGATAGCGGACTATGGCTACACCTTC. Amino acids: CASRYGRQIADYGYTF.

This rearrangement joins TRBV7-6 to TRBJ1-1; weak D call: TRBD1 (5 bases). The germline V and J ends were trimmed by 5 bases and 3 bases, with 16 bases remaining between them. Germline lookup yields CDR1 SGHVS and CDR2 FNYEAQ. CDR3 size: 15 residues. CDR3 nucleotide sequence: TGTGCCAGCAGCCCTCAGGCAGGGTGGGACACTGAAGCTTTCTTT. This gives the protein CASSPQAGWDTEAFF.

The V call is TRBV10-3, the J call TRBJ1-1, with D perhaps TRBD1 (5 bases). The CDR3 loop spans 14 amino acids. The germline V gene encodes CDR1 ENHRY and CDR2 SYGVKD. With 6 bases removed from V and 2 bases from J, the gap between germline ends came to 13 bases. As DNA, the CDR3 is TGTGCCATCAGAAGCCTACAGGAAAACACTGAAGCTTTCTTT. Residues: CAIRSLQENTEAFF.

The chain is built from TRBV9 and TRBJ2-1; 12 bases align to TRBD1. Trimming at V came to 4 bases and at J to 10 bases, leaving 9 bases not matched to a gene. CDR1 is SGDLS, CDR2 YYNGEE, per germline. There are 15 residues in the CDR3. The CDR3 DNA is TGTGCCAGCAGCCCGCGGGGACAGGGGGCGAGGGAGCAGTTCTTC. Protein sequence: CASSPRGQGAREQFF.

A note on this clone: Other DNA sequences in this sample translate to the same CDR3. This chain uses TRBV2 with TRBJ1-3; D call uncertain. V was cut by 1 base and J by 1 base, with 8 bases left in between. The germline gives CDR1 SNHLY, CDR2 FYNNEI. This CDR3 is 15 amino acids long. This CDR3 reads CASSEEGFSGNTIYF. CDR3 sequence (DNA): TGTGCCAGCAGTGAAGAAGGGTTTTCTGGAAACACCATATATTTT.